Reported below is one TCR beta chain. Its matching antigen is unknown. This specimen comes from a study of cytomegalovirus exposure and HLA in healthy donors. General study findings and limits: A later analysis revealed that TCR association rates differed between HLA loci, peaking at DRB1 and bottoming out at HLA-C. Donor immune exposure was known only as CMV serostatus.

The CDR3 length is 15 residues. The V gene's germline CDR1 is SEHNR and CDR2 FQNEAQ (reference sequence). V lost 5 bases and J lost 11, with 24 bases in between. As for the donors, each was a healthy bone marrow donor. The PCR used 60 Vbeta and 13 Jbeta primers. Repertoires were generated with immunoSEQ multiplex PCR, while TCRdb's copy carries only in-frame clones and drops some. The sample holds 200,000 or so clones, over 70% seen once. The clonotype comes from a woman between 18 and 29 years old in good health and CMV-seropositive. J is TRBJ1-1 and V is TRBV7-9, with D possibly being TRBD1 (6 bases). Sequencing was performed on PBMCs. The CDR3 DNA reads as TGTGCCAGCAGCAGATACGGGTCTAACGTTCAGGGGGCTTTCTTT. This sequence encodes CASSRYGSNVQGAFF. Complete variable domain (other parts from reference TRBV7-9 and TRBJ1-1): DTGVSQNPRHKITKRGQNVTFRCDPISEHNRLYWYRQTLGQGPEFLTYFQNEAQLEKSRLLSDRFSAERPKGSFSTLEIQRTEQGDSAMYLCASSRYGSNVQGAFFGQGTRLTVV.